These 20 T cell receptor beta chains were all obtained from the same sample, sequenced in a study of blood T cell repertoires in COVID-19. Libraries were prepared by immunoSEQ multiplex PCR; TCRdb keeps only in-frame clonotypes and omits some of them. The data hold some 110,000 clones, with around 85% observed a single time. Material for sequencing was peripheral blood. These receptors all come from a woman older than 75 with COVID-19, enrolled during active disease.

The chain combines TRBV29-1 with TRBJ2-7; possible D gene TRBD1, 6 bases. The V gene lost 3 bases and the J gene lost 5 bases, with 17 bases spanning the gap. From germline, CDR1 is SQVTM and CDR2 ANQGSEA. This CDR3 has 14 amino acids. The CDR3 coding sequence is TGCAGCGTTGAGGCCCCAGGGGCCACCCACGAGCAGTACTTC. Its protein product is CSVEAPGATHEQYF.

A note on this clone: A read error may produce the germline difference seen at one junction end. The CDR3: CASSSPPGTGGYEQYF. The CDR3 DNA follows: TGTGCCAGCTCATCACCCCCCGGGACAGGGGGTTACGAGCAGTACTTC. The chain couples TRBV18 to TRBJ2-7; 11 bases line up with TRBD1. CDR1 is KGHSH, CDR2 LQKENI, per germline. The CDR3 totals 16 residues.

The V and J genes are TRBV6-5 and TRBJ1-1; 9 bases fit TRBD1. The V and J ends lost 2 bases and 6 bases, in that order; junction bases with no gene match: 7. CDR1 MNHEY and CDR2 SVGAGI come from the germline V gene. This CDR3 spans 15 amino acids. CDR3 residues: CASSYLTGGRSEAFF. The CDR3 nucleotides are TGTGCCAGCAGTTACCTAACAGGGGGCAGGTCTGAAGCTTTCTTT.

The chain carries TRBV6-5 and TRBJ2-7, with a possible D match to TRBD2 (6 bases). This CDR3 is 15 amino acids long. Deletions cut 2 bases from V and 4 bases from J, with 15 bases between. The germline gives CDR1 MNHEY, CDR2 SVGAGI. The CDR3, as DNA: TGTGCCAGCAGTTACGACGGGACGGGGGTTTACGAGCAGTACTTC. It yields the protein CASSYDGTGVYEQYF.

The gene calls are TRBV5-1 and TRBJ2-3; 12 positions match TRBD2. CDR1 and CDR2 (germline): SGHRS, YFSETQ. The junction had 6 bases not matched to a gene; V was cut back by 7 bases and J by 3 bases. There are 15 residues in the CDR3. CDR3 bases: TGCGCCAGCGGAGCCCTAGCGGGAGGGACAGATACGCAGTATTTT. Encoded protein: CASGALAGGTDTQYF.

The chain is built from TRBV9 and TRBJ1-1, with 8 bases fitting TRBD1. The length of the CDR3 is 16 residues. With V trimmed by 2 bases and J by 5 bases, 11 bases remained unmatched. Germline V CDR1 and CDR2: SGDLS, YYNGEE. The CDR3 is CASSVDIGQGSTEAFF. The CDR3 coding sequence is TGTGCCAGCAGCGTTGATATAGGACAGGGATCGACTGAAGCTTTCTTT.

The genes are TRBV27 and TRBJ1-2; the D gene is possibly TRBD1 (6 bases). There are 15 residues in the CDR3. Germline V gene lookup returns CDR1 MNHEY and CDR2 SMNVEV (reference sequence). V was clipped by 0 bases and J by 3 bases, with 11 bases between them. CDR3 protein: CASSLSYPGDYGYTF. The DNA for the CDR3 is TGTGCCAGCAGTTTATCGTATCCAGGGGACTATGGCTACACCTTC.

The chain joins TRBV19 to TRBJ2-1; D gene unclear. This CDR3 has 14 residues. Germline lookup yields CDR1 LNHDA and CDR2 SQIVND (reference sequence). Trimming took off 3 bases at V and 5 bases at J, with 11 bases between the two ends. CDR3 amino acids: CASSIPLDDNEQFF. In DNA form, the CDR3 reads TGTGCCAGTAGTATCCCCCTAGATGACAATGAGCAGTTCTTC.

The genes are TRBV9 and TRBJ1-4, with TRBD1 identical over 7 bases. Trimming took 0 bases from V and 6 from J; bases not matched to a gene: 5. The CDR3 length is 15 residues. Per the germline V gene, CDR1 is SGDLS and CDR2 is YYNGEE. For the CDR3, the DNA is TGTGCCAGCAGCGTAGCTCCTACAGGGGATGAAAAACTGTTTTTT. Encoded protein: CASSVAPTGDEKLFF.

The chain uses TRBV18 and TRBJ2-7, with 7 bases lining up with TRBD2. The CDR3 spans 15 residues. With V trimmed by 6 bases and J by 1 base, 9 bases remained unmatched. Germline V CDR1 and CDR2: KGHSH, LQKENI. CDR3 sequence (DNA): TGTGCCAGCTCCCCTTTGGGGGAGGGATCCTACGAGCAGTACTTC. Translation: CASSPLGEGSYEQYF.

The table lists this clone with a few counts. CDR3 in amino acids: CSARADYGYTF. CDR3 nucleotides: TGCAGTGCTAGAGCCGACTATGGCTACACCTTC. The V and J genes are TRBV20-1 and TRBJ1-2; D uncertain. The CDR3 has 11 amino acids. Per the germline V gene, CDR1 is DFQATT and CDR2 is SNEGSKA (reference sequence). Between the trimmed V and J ends, which lost 1 base and 3 bases, there was a span of 3 bases.

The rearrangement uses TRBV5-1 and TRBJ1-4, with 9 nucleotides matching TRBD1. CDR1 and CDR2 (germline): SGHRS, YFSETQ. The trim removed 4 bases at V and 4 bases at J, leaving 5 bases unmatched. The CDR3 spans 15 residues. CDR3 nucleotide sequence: TGCGCCAGCAGCAGCTCGACAGGGGGTAATGAAAAACTGTTTTTT. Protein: CASSSSTGGNEKLFF.

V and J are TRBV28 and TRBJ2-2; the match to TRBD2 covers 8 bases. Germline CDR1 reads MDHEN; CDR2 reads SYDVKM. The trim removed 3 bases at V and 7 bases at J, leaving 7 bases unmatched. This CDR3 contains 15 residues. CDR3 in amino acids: CASSLGAGGGGELFF. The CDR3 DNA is TGTGCCAGCAGTTTGGGCGCGGGGGGCGGCGGGGAGCTGTTTTTT.

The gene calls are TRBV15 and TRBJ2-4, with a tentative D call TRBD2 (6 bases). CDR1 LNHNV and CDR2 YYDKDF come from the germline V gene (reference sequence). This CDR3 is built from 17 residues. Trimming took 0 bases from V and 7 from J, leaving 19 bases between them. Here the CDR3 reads CATSRDSNRGRGNIQYF. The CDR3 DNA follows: TGTGCCACCAGCAGAGACTCGAATCGGGGCCGGGGGAACATTCAGTACTTC.

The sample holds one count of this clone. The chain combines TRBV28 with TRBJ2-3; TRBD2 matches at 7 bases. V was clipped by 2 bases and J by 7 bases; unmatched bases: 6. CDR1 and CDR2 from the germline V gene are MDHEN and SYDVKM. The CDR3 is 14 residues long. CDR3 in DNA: TGTGCCAGCAGTTTAGGACTAGGACCGAATACGCAGTATTTT. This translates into CASSLGLGPNTQYF.

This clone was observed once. The CDR3 reads CASSYPESNTEAFF. The CDR3 nucleotides are TGTGCCAGCAGTTATCCTGAGTCGAACACTGAAGCTTTCTTT. This chain connects TRBV6-6 to TRBJ1-1; no firm D call. Germline V gene lookup returns CDR1 MNHNY and CDR2 SVGAGI (reference sequence). The CDR3 spans 14 residues. V shed 3 bases and J shed 1 base, with 9 bases lying between them.

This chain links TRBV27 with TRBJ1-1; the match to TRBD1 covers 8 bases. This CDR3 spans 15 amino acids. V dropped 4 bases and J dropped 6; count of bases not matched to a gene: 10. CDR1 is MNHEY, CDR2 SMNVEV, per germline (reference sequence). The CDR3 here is CASSSPGRGLAEAFF. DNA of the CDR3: TGTGCCAGCAGTTCCCCCGGCAGGGGGCTCGCTGAAGCTTTCTTT.

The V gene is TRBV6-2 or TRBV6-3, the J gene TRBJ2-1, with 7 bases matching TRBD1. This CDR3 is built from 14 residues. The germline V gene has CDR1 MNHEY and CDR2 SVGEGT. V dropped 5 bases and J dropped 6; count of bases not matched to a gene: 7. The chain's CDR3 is CASSPWTGSNEQFF. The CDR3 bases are TGTGCCAGCAGTCCATGGACAGGTAGCAATGAGCAGTTCTTC.

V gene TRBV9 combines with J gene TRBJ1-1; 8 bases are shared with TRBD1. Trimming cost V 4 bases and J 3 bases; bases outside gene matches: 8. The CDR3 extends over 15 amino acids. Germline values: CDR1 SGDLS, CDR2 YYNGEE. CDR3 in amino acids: CASSKQTGVDTEAFF. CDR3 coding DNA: TGTGCCAGCAGCAAACAGACAGGGGTGGACACTGAAGCTTTCTTT.

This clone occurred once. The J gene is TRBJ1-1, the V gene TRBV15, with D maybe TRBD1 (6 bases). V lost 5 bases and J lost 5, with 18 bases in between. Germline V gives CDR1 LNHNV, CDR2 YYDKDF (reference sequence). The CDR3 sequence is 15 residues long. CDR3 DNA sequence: TGTGCCACCAGCTCCCAACAGGGTCCGGGGACTGAAGCTTTCTTT. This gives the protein CATSSQQGPGTEAFF.